One sample yielded the 20 T cell receptor beta chains listed below, sequenced in a study of blood T cell repertoires in COVID-19. Only in-frame clones appear in the TCRdb table, and some are missing; sequencing was by immunoSEQ multiplex PCR. The sample shows approximately 330,000 clones, about 91% of them seen only once. The source material was peripheral blood. These TCRs come from a young man with COVID-19, enrolled during active disease.

This clone was observed a handful of times. The chain uses TRBV5-6 and TRBJ2-2; D may be TRBD1 (6 bases). Trimming removed 0 bases from V and 8 bases from J, with 11 bases in between. The CDR3 loop spans 14 amino acids. CDR1 and CDR2 from the germline V gene are SGHDT and YYEEEE. DNA for the CDR3: TGTGCCAGCAGCTTGGGGGCAGGGGCTGGGGAGCTGTTTTTT. Encoded protein: CASSLGAGAGELFF.

The genes are TRBV28 and TRBJ1-3; no definite D call. Germline CDR1 is MDHEN and CDR2 is SYDVKM. The CDR3 has 15 residues. V gave up 2 bases and J gave up 0 bases, with 8 bases separating them. The CDR3 loop reads CASSLSGLSGNTIYF. The CDR3 DNA reads TGTGCCAGCAGTTTAAGCGGGCTCTCTGGAAACACCATATATTTT.

This clone was observed a single time. The chain is built from TRBV5-6 and TRBJ2-1; TRBD2 agrees at 9 bases. The CDR3 is made up of 15 amino acids. V was clipped by 0 bases and J by 4 bases; unmatched bases: 2. Germline V lookup: CDR1 SGHDT, CDR2 YYEEEE. The CDR3 sequence: CASSLVSGGYNEQFF. Here the CDR3 DNA reads TGTGCCAGCAGCTTGGTTAGCGGGGGTTACAATGAGCAGTTCTTC.

The V gene is TRBV7-3, the J gene TRBJ2-7; 8 nucleotides align to TRBD1. V trimming: 1 base; J trimming: 3 bases; junction bases outside the gene matches: 5. The germline V gene encodes CDR1 SGHTA and CDR2 FQGTGA. The CDR3 has 15 residues. The CDR3 coding sequence is TGTGCCAGCAGCTTAATGTCCGGGACAGGCTACGAGCAGTACTTC. As protein: CASSLMSGTGYEQYF.

The chain uses TRBV5-1 and TRBJ1-6, with D possibly matching TRBD1 (6 bases). The CDR3 extends over 21 amino acids. CDR1 is SGHRS, CDR2 YFSETQ, per germline. With 1 base removed from V and 0 bases from J, the gap between germline ends came to 23 bases. The CDR3 reads CASSLSFRGVPLSSYNSPLHF. The DNA of the CDR3 is TGCGCCAGCAGCTTGTCTTTCAGGGGTGTACCCTTGAGCTCCTATAATTCACCCCTCCACTTT. Supplemented by reference TRBV5-1 and TRBJ1-6, the full variable domain reads KAGVTQTPRYLIKTRGQQVTLSCSPISGHRSVSWYQQTPGQGLQFLFEYFSETQRNKGNFPGRFSGRQFSNSRSEMNVSTLELGDSALYLCASSLSFRGVPLSSYNSPLHFGNGTRLTVT.

This chain links TRBV5-1 with TRBJ1-2; D uncertain. The CDR3 runs to 12 residues. V was shortened by 3 bases and J by 6 bases, with 9 bases between the two germline ends. In germline, CDR1 is SGHRS, CDR2 YFSETQ. The CDR3: CASSSTLDGYTF. DNA of the CDR3: TGCGCCAGCAGCTCAACTTTAGATGGCTACACCTTC.

This clone appeared a few times. The rearrangement joins TRBV28 to TRBJ1-4; D gene ambiguous. Trimming removed 4 bases from V and 6 bases from J, with 3 bases in between. This CDR3 has 11 residues. The germline V gene has CDR1 MDHEN and CDR2 SYDVKM. CDR3 sequence: CASSSYEKLFF. Here the CDR3 DNA reads TGTGCCAGCAGTTCGTATGAAAAACTGTTTTTT.

The V gene is TRBV5-1, the J gene TRBJ1-6; 8 positions match TRBD1. Germline V lookup: CDR1 SGHRS, CDR2 YFSETQ. The CDR3 sequence is 14 residues long. The V and J ends lost 4 bases and 9 bases, in that order; junction bases with no gene match: 6. Here the CDR3 DNA reads TGCGCCAGCAGCCATGGACAGGGTGGTTCACCCCTCCACTTT. It yields the protein CASSHGQGGSPLHF.

The chain recombines TRBV19 with TRBJ2-7; 9 nucleotides match TRBD1. V lost 5 bases to trimming and J lost 6 bases; unmatched junction nucleotides: 11. The CDR3 is 15 amino acids. CDR1 is LNHDA, CDR2 SQIVND, per germline (reference sequence). CDR3 nucleotides: TGTGCCAGTAGTGCGCCCCGGGACAGGGCGTTCGAGCAGTACTTC. It yields the protein CASSAPRDRAFEQYF.

This rearrangement joins TRBV30 to TRBJ1-6; 7 bases are a match to TRBD1. Germline values: CDR1 GTSNPN, CDR2 SVGIG (reference sequence). The CDR3 runs to 15 residues. J lost 10 bases, V lost 0 bases, and 9 bases had no gene match. Here the CDR3 DNA reads TGTGCCTGGAGTGTACGGGCAGGGGGAGGCTCACCCCTCCACTTT. This codes for CAWSVRAGGGSPLHF.

The V gene is TRBV2, the J gene TRBJ2-7; 11 nucleotides line up with TRBD1. CDR1 and CDR2 (germline): SNHLY, FYNNEI. J was trimmed by 3 bases and V by 11 bases; bases with no gene match: 9. The CDR3 is 14 amino acids. CDR3 bases: TGTGCCGTTTGGGGACAGGGGGTGAACTACGAGCAGTACTTC. It is translated as CAVWGQGVNYEQYF. Complete variable domain (other parts from reference TRBV2 and TRBJ2-7): EPEVTQTPSHQVTQMGQEVILRCVPISNHLYFYWYRQILGQKVEFLVSFYNNEISEKSEIFDDQFSVERPDGSNFTLKIRSTKLEDSAMYFCAVWGQGVNYEQYFGPGTRLTVT.

This chain's CDR3 is CAWSVEANTEAFF. The CDR3 bases are TGTGCCTGGAGTGTAGAGGCAAACACTGAAGCTTTCTTT. The rearrangement uses TRBV30 and TRBJ1-1; D is unresolved. V was pared by 0 bases and J by 2 bases, with 7 bases between. The CDR3 consists of 13 residues. Germline V gene data show CDR1 as GTSNPN and CDR2 as SVGIG (reference sequence).

The J gene is TRBJ2-5, the V gene TRBV28; 8 nucleotides align to TRBD2. The CDR3 has 17 amino acids. Looked up from germline, CDR1 is MDHEN and CDR2 is SYDVKM. Trimming at V came to 8 bases and at J to 2 bases, leaving 16 bases not matched to a gene. CDR3 DNA sequence: TGTGCCAGCTTTACCCCAATCGGGACTAGTCAACAAGAGACCCAGTACTTC. Its protein is CASFTPIGTSQQETQYF.

The V call is TRBV27, the J call TRBJ2-5, with 10 bases aligning to TRBD2. The V gene's germline CDR1 is MNHEY and CDR2 SMNVEV (reference sequence). V shed 0 bases and J 2 bases; nucleotides not matched to a gene: 3. This CDR3 spans 16 amino acids. The CDR3 coding sequence is TGTGCCAGCAGTTTATCCTGGACTAGCGGTCAAGAGACCCAGTACTTC. Amino acids: CASSLSWTSGQETQYF.

The rearrangement uses TRBV5-6 and TRBJ2-2, with 9 bases matching TRBD2. The CDR3 is 15 residues long. V lost 1 base to trimming and J lost 6 bases; unmatched junction nucleotides: 4. Germline V CDR1 and CDR2: SGHDT, YYEEEE. The CDR3 nucleotides read TGTGCCAGCAGCTTGCGGAGCGGGAGGCCCGGGGAGCTGTTTTTT. The encoded protein is CASSLRSGRPGELFF.

CDR3 in DNA: TGTGCCAGCAGTAGGGACAGGGAGACCGAAAAACTGTTTTTT. It yields the protein CASSRDRETEKLFF. The V and J genes are TRBV6-5 and TRBJ1-4, with 9 bases aligning to TRBD1. With 5 bases clipped from V and 8 bases from J, the junction kept 6 bases outside the gene matches. The CDR3 runs to 14 residues. Germline V gives CDR1 MNHEY, CDR2 SVGAGI.

V is TRBV19 and J is TRBJ2-1, with 8 bases identical to TRBD2. CDR3 size: 13 residues. V gave up 5 bases and J gave up 12 bases; unmatched junction bases: 9. The germline V gene encodes CDR1 LNHDA and CDR2 SQIVND (reference sequence). The CDR3: CASSETSALGQFF. The CDR3 coding sequence is TGTGCCAGTAGTGAGACTAGCGCTCTCGGGCAGTTCTTC.

The chain uses TRBV24-1 and TRBJ1-3, with D possibly TRBD1 on 6 matching bases. This CDR3 region has 18 residues. In germline, CDR1 is KGHDR, CDR2 SFDVKD. With 4 bases removed from V and 0 bases from J, the gap between germline ends came to 18 bases. The CDR3 DNA follows: TGTGCCACCAGTGAATCTCCCTCCGGACAGAGCTCTGGAAACACCATATATTTT. This sequence encodes CATSESPSGQSSGNTIYF.

J is TRBJ2-1 and V is TRBV7-2; 11 bases align to TRBD2. Unmatched junction bases numbered 3, after V lost 1 base and J lost 7 bases. Germline CDR1 is SGHTA and CDR2 is FQGNSA. There are 15 residues in the CDR3. CDR3 region: CASSLGLAGGNEQFF. The CDR3, as DNA: TGTGCCAGCAGCTTAGGGCTAGCGGGAGGAAATGAGCAGTTCTTC.

The chain uses TRBV28 and TRBJ1-4; 7 nucleotides match TRBD1. This CDR3 is 14 amino acids long. The trim removed 9 bases at V and 0 bases at J, leaving 4 bases unmatched. The V gene's germline CDR1 is MDHEN and CDR2 SYDVKM. CDR3: CASTGVATNEKLFF. CDR3 nucleotide sequence: TGTGCCAGTACAGGGGTTGCAACTAATGAAAAACTGTTTTTT.